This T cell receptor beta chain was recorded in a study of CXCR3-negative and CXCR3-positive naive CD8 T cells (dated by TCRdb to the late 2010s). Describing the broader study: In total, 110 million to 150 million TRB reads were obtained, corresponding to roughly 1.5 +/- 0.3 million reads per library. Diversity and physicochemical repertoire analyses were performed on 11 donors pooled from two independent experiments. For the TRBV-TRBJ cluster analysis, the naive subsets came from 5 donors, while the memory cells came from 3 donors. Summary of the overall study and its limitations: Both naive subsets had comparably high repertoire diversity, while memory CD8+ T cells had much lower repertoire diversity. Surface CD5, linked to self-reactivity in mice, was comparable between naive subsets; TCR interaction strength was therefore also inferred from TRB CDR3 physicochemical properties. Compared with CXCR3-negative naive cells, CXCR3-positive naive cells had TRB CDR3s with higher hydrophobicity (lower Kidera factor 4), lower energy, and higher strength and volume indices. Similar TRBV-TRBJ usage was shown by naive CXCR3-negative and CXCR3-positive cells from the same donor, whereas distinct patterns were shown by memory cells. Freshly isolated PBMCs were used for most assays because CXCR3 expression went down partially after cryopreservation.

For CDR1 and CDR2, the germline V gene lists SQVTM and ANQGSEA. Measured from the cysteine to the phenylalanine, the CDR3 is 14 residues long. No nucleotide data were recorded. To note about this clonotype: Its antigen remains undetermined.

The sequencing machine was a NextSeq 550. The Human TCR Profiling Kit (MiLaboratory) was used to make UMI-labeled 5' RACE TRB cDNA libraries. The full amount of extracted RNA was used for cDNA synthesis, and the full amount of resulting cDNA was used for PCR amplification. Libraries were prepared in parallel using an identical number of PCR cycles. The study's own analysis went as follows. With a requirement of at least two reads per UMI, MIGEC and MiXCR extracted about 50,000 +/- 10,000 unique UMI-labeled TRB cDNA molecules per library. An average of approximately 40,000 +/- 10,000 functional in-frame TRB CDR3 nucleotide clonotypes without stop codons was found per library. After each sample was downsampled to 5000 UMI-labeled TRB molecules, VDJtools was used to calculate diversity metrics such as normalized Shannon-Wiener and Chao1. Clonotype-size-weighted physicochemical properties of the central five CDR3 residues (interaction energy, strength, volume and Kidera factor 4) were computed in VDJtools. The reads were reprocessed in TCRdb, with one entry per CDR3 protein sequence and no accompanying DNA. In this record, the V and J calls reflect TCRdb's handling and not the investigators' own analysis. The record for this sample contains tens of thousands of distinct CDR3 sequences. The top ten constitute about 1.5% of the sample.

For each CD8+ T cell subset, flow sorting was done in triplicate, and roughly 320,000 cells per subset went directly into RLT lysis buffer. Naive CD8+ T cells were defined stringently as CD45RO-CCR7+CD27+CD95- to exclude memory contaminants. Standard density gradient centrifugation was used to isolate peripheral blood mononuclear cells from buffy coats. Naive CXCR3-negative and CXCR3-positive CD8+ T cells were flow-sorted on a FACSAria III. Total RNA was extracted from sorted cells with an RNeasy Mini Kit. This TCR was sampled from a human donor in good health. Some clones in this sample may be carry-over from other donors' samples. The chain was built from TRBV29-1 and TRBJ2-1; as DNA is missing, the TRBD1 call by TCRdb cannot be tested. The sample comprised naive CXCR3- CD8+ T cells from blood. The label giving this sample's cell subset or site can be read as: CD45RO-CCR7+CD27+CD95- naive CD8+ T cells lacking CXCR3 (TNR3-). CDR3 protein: CSTTGAVSYNEQFF.